These 8 T cell receptor beta chains were all obtained from the same sample, sequenced in a study of post-analysis software for immune sequencing data. Study results and caveats: A handful of TRBV segments, including TRBV5-6, TRBV5-1 and TRBV20-1, were more frequent in patients than controls.

Built from TCR beta cDNA, the libraries had unique molecular identifiers in them. TCRdb itself ran the PCR reads through MiXCR, one entry per CDR3 protein. The profile covers around 400,000 distinct CDR3 sequences, with more than 30% appearing a single time and approximately 7.7% taken by the ten largest. Their antigens are not known. Sequenced input: blood. The receptor set was obtained from a girl aged 2 to 10 with multiple sclerosis.

The chain employs TRBV20-1 and TRBJ2-7; a weak D match, TRBD1 (5 bases). This CDR3 is 16 amino acids long. Trimming cost V 3 bases and J 0 bases, with 18 bases left between them. Germline V gene data show CDR1 as DFQATT and CDR2 as SNEGSKA (reference sequence). In nucleotides, the CDR3 is TGCAGTGCTAGTCCCCATGCGCAGGGTCTCTCCTACGAGCAGTACTTC. Its protein is CSASPHAQGLSYEQYF.

This clonotype was detected only a few times. The CDR3 is CSARDLRDSYNEQFF. CDR3 coding DNA: TGCAGTGCTAGAGATCTGCGGGACTCTTACAATGAGCAGTTCTTC. The genes are TRBV20-1 and TRBJ2-1; D may be TRBD2 (6 bases). Trimming took 0 bases from V and 4 from J, leaving 13 bases between them. The CDR3 is 15 amino acids. The germline V gene encodes CDR1 DFQATT and CDR2 SNEGSKA (reference sequence).

The chain has TRBV4-2 and TRBJ1-2; no reliable D call. The germline gives CDR1 LGHNA, CDR2 YNFKEQ. The V and J ends lost 0 bases and 8 bases respectively, with 13 bases between them. The CDR3 sequence is 14 residues long. The CDR3 coding sequence is TGTGCCAGCAGCCAAGATCACGGCTCGGACGGCTACACCTTC. Translated, it gives CASSQDHGSDGYTF.

This chain joins TRBV12-3 or TRBV12-4 and TRBJ2-1, with 11 bases identical to TRBD2. V shed 5 bases and J 8 bases; nucleotides not matched to a gene: 17. The CDR3 length is 18 residues. Here the CDR3 DNA reads TGTGCCAGCAGTCTCTCAGGGGGAGGACTAGCGGGTCTGTATGAGCAGTTCTTC. This gives the protein CASSLSGGGLAGLYEQFF.

The V call is TRBV29-1, the J call TRBJ1-2; no definite D call. Between the trimmed V and J ends, which lost 2 bases and 2 bases, there was a span of 12 bases. Germline lookup yields CDR1 SQVTM and CDR2 ANQGSEA. The CDR3 spans 14 residues. In DNA, the CDR3 is TGCAGCGTTGAACGGGGAACCTGGAACTATGGCTACACCTTC. Its translation is CSVERGTWNYGYTF.

This clonotype was seen a handful of times. The chain employs TRBV29-1 and TRBJ2-1, with D possibly TRBD2 on 5 matching bases. Germline V CDR1 and CDR2: SQVTM, ANQGSEA. This CDR3 is 13 amino acids long. V was cut by 8 bases and J by 7 bases, with 18 bases left in between. CDR3: CSLSRGGGNEQFF. CDR3 nucleotide sequence: TGCAGCCTCTCCCGGGGTGGTGGGAATGAGCAGTTCTTC.

The chain recombines TRBV11-2 with TRBJ2-1; D remains unclear. The CDR3 has 15 amino acids. Trimming took off 3 bases at V and 0 bases at J, with 9 bases between the two ends. The germline V gene encodes CDR1 SGHAT and CDR2 FQNNGV. CDR3 in DNA: TGTGCCAGCAGCTTCAGATTACTCTCCTACAATGAGCAGTTCTTC. It yields the protein CASSFRLLSYNEQFF.

This chain uses TRBV29-1 with TRBJ2-7, with 10 bases matching TRBD1. The V and J ends lost 7 bases and 0 bases, in that order; junction bases with no gene match: 6. The length of the CDR3 is 14 residues. Germline V gene sequence: CDR1 SQVTM, CDR2 ANQGSEA. Written as DNA, the CDR3 is TGCAGCGCCCGGACAGGGGGTGTCTCCTACGAGCAGTACTTC. This gives the protein CSARTGGVSYEQYF.